Shown below are 14 T cell receptor beta chains from a single sample sequenced in a study of control samples from healthy donors and cancer patients. Method: immunoSEQ multiplex PCR; TCRdb's copy keeps in-frame clones and lacks some. The sample consists of approximately 74,000 clones, 94% of them appearing once. Sequencing used blood. The source is a woman aged 25-40 years in good health.

The chain is built from TRBV5-1 and TRBJ1-1; D possibly corresponds to TRBD1 (6 bases). The V and J ends lost 7 bases and 7 bases respectively, with 11 bases between them. Germline V gene lookup returns CDR1 SGHRS and CDR2 YFSETQ. This CDR3 has 11 amino acids. The CDR3 protein is CASSGGHEAFF. Here the CDR3 DNA reads TGCGCCAGCTCGGGGGGACATGAAGCTTTCTTT.

J is TRBJ2-7 and V is TRBV7-8, with D hard to call. CDR1 and CDR2 (germline): SGHVS, FQNEAQ. CDR3 size: 15 residues. Deletions cut 5 bases from V and 2 bases from J, with 16 bases between. The CDR3 reads CASSQTVSSAYEQYV. CDR3 DNA: TGTGCCAGCAGCCAGACCGTATCATCAGCCTACGAGCAGTACGTC.

J is TRBJ1-1 and V is TRBV4-1; 8 bases match TRBD1. V lost 3 bases, J lost 0 bases, and 6 bases stayed unmatched. CDR3 length equals 16 residues. The V gene's germline CDR1 is MGHRA and CDR2 YSYEKL. CDR3 protein: CASSHGGTGVNTEAFF. The DNA of the CDR3 is TGCGCCAGCAGCCACGGAGGGACAGGAGTGAACACTGAAGCTTTCTTT.

J is TRBJ1-6 and V is TRBV28; D not certain. V lost 6 bases, J lost 0 bases, and 9 bases lay in between. Germline loops: CDR1 MDHEN, CDR2 SYDVKM. CDR3 length equals 15 residues. The CDR3 nucleotides are TGTGCCAGCAGGATACAGAGCTCCTATAATTCACCCCTCCACTTT. Translation: CASRIQSSYNSPLHF.

The chain recombines TRBV6-5 with TRBJ2-4; D gene unclear. The CDR3 spans 11 residues. V dropped 6 bases and J dropped 7 bases, with 7 bases sitting between them. Germline CDR1 and CDR2: MNHEY and SVGAGI. CDR3 residues: CASRGYNIQYF. CDR3 DNA: TGTGCCAGCAGAGGGTACAACATTCAGTACTTC.

The chain links TRBV5-1 to TRBJ2-5; no firm D call. Per the germline V gene, CDR1 is SGHRS and CDR2 is YFSETQ. The ends were cut back, 0 bases at V and 5 bases at J, with 8 bases in the middle. This CDR3 spans 13 amino acids. The CDR3 DNA reads as TGCGCCAGCAGCTTGGATAGTTTTGAGACCCAGTACTTC. Amino acid sequence: CASSLDSFETQYF.

This chain connects TRBV2 to TRBJ1-2; a weak D match, TRBD1 (6 bases). V lost 6 bases and J 4 bases, leaving 12 bases between the germline ends. The CDR3 covers 13 residues. The V gene's germline CDR1 is SNHLY and CDR2 FYNNEI. DNA for the CDR3: TGTGCCAGCAGAGCGGACAGCGTCTATGGCTACACCTTC. It specifies CASRADSVYGYTF.

The chain is built from TRBV5-6 and TRBJ2-5; D might be TRBD2 (5 bases). CDR3 length: 14 amino acids. Germline lookup yields CDR1 SGHDT and CDR2 YYEEEE. With 2 bases removed from V and 7 bases from J, the gap between germline ends came to 15 bases. The CDR3 DNA sequence: TGTGCCAGCAGCTTCGGGGATAGATACGGGACCCAGTACTTC. Encoded protein: CASSFGDRYGTQYF.

CDR3 in amino acids: CSGSRDRGQETQYF. Here the CDR3 DNA reads TGCAGCGGGTCCCGAGACCGGGGGCAAGAGACCCAGTACTTC. V is TRBV29-1 and J is TRBJ2-5; D perhaps matches TRBD2 (6 bases). Trimming cost V 7 bases and J 2 bases, with 17 bases left between them. The length of the CDR3 is 14 residues. Per the germline V gene, CDR1 is SQVTM and CDR2 is ANQGSEA.

This chain connects TRBV6-5 to TRBJ1-2; no firm D call. Trimming shortened V by 8 bases and J by 2 bases, and 9 bases separated the two germline ends. The CDR3 length is 12 residues. The germline gives CDR1 MNHEY, CDR2 SVGAGI. The CDR3 loop reads CASRGMNYGYTF. The CDR3 region has the DNA TGTGCCAGCCGAGGGATGAACTATGGCTACACCTTC.

The chain joins TRBV28 to TRBJ2-2; 7 bases are a match to TRBD1. Per the germline V gene, CDR1 is MDHEN and CDR2 is SYDVKM. The CDR3 is 15 amino acids. V lost 5 bases and J lost 3; bases outside the gene matches: 6. CDR3 sequence: CASSPGQVHTGELFF. CDR3 sequence (DNA): TGTGCCAGCAGTCCAGGACAGGTTCACACCGGGGAGCTGTTTTTT. The variable domain in full, with the rest retrieved from reference TRBV28 and TRBJ2-2, is DVKVTQSSRYLVKRTGEKVFLECVQDMDHENMFWYRQDPGLGLRLIYFSYDVKMKEKGDIPEGYSVSREKKERFSLILESASTNQTSMYLCASSPGQVHTGELFFGEGSRLTVL.

This chain links TRBV3-1 (or the pseudogene TRBV3-2) with TRBJ1-2; 7 bases match TRBD1. The CDR3 is 13 amino acids. Germline V gene lookup returns CDR1 LGHDT and CDR2 YNNKEL (reference sequence). The J segment lost 5 bases and the V segment lost 4 bases, leaving 4 bases of the junction unmatched. The CDR3 loop is CASSPRGYYGYTF. The CDR3 nucleotides are TGTGCCAGCAGCCCCAGGGGGTATTATGGCTACACCTTC.

The chain joins TRBV4-1 to TRBJ2-1; 10 bases are a match to TRBD2. The germline CDR1 and CDR2 sequences are MGHRA and YSYEKL. V lost 7 bases and J lost 6; bases outside the gene matches: 3. The CDR3 runs 13 residues. The CDR3 coding sequence is TGCGCCAGCAAAGCGGGGGGGCTCAATGAGCAGTTCTTC. Translated: CASKAGGLNEQFF.

J is TRBJ1-1 and V is TRBV19, with 7 bases aligning to TRBD1. The germline gives CDR1 LNHDA, CDR2 SQIVND (reference sequence). V lost 6 bases to trimming and J lost 3 bases; unmatched junction nucleotides: 10. CDR3 length: 15 residues. The CDR3 nucleotides are TGTGCCAGTAGAAGGGAAACGGGGACAGACACTGAAGCTTTCTTT. This sequence encodes CASRRETGTDTEAFF.